This record concerns one TCR beta chain sequence. No antigen is known for it. This sample is drawn from a study of shared clonotypes between healthy human individuals. Study-wide findings and caveats: Sharing across four donors was highest in naive CD4 (around 5%) and lowest in memory CD8 (roughly 0.4%). Sampling was confined to blood; repertoires within tissues likely differ.

Using immunoSEQ multiplex PCR, the repertoire was profiled, and TCRdb retains in-frame clones only, with some absent. This sample carries approximately 530,000 clones, approximately 95% of them seen once, and the ten largest clones take about 0.064%. What was sequenced was naive CD4+ T cells sorted from blood. Subset here: CD45RA+ positively selected. This receptor was identified in a woman aged 30 to 39 in good health.

CDR3 DNA: TGTGCCAGCAGTGAGGACCGTAGCTCCTACAATGAGCAGTTCTTC. Translating it yields CASSEDRSSYNEQFF. The chain links TRBV6-4 to TRBJ2-1, with D uncertain. Germline V gene sequence: CDR1 MRHNA, CDR2 SNTAGT. The CDR3 extends over 15 amino acids. The V and J ends lost 3 bases and 0 bases respectively, with 9 bases between them.